The clone carrying this T cell receptor beta chain showed up just a few times. Its antigen remains unidentified. Deletions cut 5 bases from V and 10 bases from J, with 17 bases between. The CDR3 extends over 13 amino acids. The germline CDR1 and CDR2 sequences are SGHTA and FQGNSA. The isolated RNA, all of it, was reverse transcribed, so expressed TCRB transcripts were what got sequenced. Using immunoSEQ multiplex PCR, the repertoire was profiled, and TCRdb retains in-frame clones only, with some absent. The sample contains some 150,000 clones, 10% to 15% of which appear only once. These data originate in a study of beta chain features in type 1 diabetes. The study, taken as a whole, reports: Compared to healthy donors, patients appeared to have naive, central memory and Treg TCRB repertoires that were more alike. Among all four CD4+ subsets, Type 1 diabetes patients had TCRB CDR3s that were moderately but significantly shorter.

Sequenced: central memory CD4+ T cells from blood. The V call is TRBV7-2, the J call TRBJ1-1; no firm D call. This TCR was recovered from a young man with type 1 diabetes. The CDR3 nucleotides are TGTGCCAGCAGCCCCGTCGAGGGCTGGGGAGCTTTCTTT. This sequence encodes CASSPVEGWGAFF.